This T cell receptor (beta chain) appears in the sequencing data of a study of T cell responses to AZD1222 COVID-19 vaccine. Findings of the study overall: Baseline serostatus was positive in only six AZD1222 recipients.

Sequencing used immunoSEQ multiplex PCR; TCRdb keeps in-frame clones, though not all of them. The repertoire holds about 120,000 clones, with about 85% as singletons. As regards this clone: What it recognizes is unknown.

Germline assignment: CDR1 MGHDK and CDR2 SYGVNS. Trimming pared 6 bases from V and 1 base from J, leaving 12 bases between. The CDR3 extends over 14 amino acids. This sequence joins TRBV25-1 and TRBJ1-1, with a weak D call TRBD1 (5 bases). The input for sequencing was peripheral blood, taken 28 days after the second AZD1222 dose. The source is an adult who received the AZD1222 COVID-19 vaccine. CDR3 DNA sequence: TGTGCCAGCAGGACGGCAGGGCCGAACACTGAAGCTTTCTTT. This sequence encodes CASRTAGPNTEAFF.